This T cell receptor beta chain was observed in a study of T cells in localized non-small cell lung cancer. Study-wide results and caveats: Those with higher blood T cell density had longer overall survival. There were a median roughly 60 of the top 100 tumor clones appearing in adjacent lung. In uninvolved adjacent lung, T cell clonality reached its highest value, exceeding tumor.

The CDR3 sequence is 12 residues long. V shed 4 bases and J 8 bases; nucleotides not matched to a gene: 5. Germline V lookup: CDR1 SQVTM, CDR2 ANQGSEA. Sequenced by immunoSEQ multiplex PCR; TCRdb stores in-frame clones only, minus some. The table has about 54,000 clones, roughly four fifths seen once. A note on this clone: What it binds is unknown.

The material sequenced was peripheral blood, taken before any cancer treatment. The sequence was obtained from a female donor of 60 years or more with stage II squamous cell lung carcinoma. The chain links TRBV29-1 to TRBJ1-2; TRBD1 matches at 9 bases. CDR3 residues: CSVGGTGTGYTF. In DNA, the CDR3 is TGCAGCGTTGGGGGGACAGGGACGGGCTACACCTTC.